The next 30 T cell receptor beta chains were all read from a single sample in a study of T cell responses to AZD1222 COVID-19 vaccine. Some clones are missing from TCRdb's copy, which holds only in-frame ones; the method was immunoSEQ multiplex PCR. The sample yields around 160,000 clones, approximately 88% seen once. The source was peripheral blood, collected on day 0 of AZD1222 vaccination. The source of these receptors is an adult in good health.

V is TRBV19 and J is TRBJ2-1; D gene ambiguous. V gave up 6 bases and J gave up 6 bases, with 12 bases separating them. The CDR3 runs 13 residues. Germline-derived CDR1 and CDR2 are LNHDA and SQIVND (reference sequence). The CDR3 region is CASSDSESNEQFF. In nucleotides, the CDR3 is TGTGCCAGTAGCGACTCAGAGTCCAATGAGCAGTTCTTC.

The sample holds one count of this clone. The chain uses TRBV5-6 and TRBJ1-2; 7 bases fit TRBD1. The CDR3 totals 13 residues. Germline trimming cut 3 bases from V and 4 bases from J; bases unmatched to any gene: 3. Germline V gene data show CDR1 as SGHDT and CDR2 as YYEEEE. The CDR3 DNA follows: TGTGCCAGCAGCTCGGGACAGATCTATGGCTACACCTTC. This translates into CASSSGQIYGYTF.

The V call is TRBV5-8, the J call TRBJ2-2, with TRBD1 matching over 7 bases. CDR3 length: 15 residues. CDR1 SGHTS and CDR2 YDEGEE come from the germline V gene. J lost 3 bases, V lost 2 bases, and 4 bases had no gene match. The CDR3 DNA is TGTGCCAGCAGCTTTGACAGGGCGGACACCGGGGAGCTGTTTTTT. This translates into CASSFDRADTGELFF.

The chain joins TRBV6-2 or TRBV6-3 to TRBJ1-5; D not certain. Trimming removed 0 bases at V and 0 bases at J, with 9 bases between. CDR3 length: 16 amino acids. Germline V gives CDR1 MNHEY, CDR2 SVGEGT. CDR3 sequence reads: CASSYSGRSSNQPQHF. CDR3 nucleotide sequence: TGTGCCAGCAGTTACTCGGGCAGGAGTAGCAATCAGCCCCAGCATTTT.

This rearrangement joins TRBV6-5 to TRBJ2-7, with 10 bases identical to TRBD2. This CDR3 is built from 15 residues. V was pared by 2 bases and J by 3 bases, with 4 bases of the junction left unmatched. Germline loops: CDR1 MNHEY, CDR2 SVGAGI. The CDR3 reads CASSYSGGAFYEQYF. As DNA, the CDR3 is TGTGCCAGCAGTTACAGCGGGGGGGCCTTCTACGAGCAGTACTTC.

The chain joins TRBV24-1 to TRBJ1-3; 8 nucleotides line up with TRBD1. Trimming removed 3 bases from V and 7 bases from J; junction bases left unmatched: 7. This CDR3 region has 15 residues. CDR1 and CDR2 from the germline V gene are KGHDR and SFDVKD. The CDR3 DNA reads TGTGCCACCAGTGATCCCCGAGACAGGGGTAACACCATATATTTT. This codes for CATSDPRDRGNTIYF.

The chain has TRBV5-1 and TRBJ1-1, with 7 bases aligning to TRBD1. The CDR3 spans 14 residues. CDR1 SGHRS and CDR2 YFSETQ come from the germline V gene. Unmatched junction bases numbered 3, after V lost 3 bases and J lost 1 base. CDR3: CASSWDSTNTEAFF. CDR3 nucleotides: TGCGCCAGCAGCTGGGACAGCACGAACACTGAAGCTTTCTTT.

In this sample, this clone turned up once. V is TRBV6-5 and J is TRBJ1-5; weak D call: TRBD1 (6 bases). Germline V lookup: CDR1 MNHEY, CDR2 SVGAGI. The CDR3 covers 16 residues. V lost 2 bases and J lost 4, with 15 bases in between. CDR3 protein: CASSYDMQGTNQPQHF. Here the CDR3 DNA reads TGTGCCAGCAGTTACGACATGCAGGGGACGAATCAGCCCCAGCATTTT.

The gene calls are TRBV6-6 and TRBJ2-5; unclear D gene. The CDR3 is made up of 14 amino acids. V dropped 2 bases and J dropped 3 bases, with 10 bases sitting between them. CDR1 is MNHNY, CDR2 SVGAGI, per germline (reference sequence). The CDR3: CASSYNEPKETQYF. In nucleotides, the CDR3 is TGTGCCAGCAGTTACAATGAGCCAAAAGAGACCCAGTACTTC.

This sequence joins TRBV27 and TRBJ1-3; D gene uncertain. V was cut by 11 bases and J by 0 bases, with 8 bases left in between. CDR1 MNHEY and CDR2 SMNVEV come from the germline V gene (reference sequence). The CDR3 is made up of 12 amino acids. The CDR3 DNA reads TGTGCCTCTCGGGGCTCTGGAAACACCATATATTTT. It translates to CASRGSGNTIYF.

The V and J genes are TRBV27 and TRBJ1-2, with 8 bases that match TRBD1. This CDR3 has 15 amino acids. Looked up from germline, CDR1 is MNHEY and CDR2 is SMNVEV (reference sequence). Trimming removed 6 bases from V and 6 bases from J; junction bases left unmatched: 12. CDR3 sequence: CASSGAQTGDHGYTF. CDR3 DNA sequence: TGTGCCAGCAGCGGGGCCCAGACAGGGGACCATGGCTACACCTTC.

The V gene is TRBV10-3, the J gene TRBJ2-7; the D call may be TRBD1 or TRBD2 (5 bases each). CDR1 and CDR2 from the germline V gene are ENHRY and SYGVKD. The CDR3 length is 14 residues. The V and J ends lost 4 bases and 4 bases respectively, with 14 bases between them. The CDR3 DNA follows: TGTGCCATCAGTGTAGGGGAGTGGAGGTACGAGCAGTACTTC. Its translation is CAISVGEWRYEQYF.

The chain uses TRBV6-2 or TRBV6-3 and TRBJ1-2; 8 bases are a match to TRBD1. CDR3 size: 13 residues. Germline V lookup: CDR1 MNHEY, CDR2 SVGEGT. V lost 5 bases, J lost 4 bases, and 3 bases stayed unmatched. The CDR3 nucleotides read TGTGCCAGCAGTCGGACAGGGAGCTATGGCTACACCTTC. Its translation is CASSRTGSYGYTF.

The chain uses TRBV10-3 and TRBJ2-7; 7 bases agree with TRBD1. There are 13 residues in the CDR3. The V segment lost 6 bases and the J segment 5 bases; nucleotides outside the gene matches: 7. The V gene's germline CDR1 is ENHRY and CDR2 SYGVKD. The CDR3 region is CAISHDRDDEQYF. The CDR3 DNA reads TGTGCCATCAGCCATGACAGGGACGACGAGCAGTACTTC.

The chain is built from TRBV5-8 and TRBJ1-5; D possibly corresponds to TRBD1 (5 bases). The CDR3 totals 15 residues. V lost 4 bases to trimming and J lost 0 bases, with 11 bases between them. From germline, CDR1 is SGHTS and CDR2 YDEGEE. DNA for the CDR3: TGTGCCAGCAGCGCAGGGTTTTATAGCAATCAGCCCCAGCATTTT. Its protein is CASSAGFYSNQPQHF.

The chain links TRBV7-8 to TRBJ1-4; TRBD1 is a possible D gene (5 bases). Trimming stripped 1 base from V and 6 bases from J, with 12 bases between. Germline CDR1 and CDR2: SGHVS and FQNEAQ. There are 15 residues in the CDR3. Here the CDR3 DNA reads TGTGCCAGCAGCTTAGTAAGGGGTAGGGATGAAAAACTGTTTTTT. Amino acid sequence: CASSLVRGRDEKLFF.

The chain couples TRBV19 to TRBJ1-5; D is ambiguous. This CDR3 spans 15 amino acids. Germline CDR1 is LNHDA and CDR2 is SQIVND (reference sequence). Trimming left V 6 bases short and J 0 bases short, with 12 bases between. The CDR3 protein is CASRSDLSSNQPQHF. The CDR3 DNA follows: TGTGCCAGTAGATCAGACTTAAGTAGCAATCAGCCCCAGCATTTT. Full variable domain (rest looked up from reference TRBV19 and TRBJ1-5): DGGITQSPKYLFRKEGQNVTLSCEQNLNHDAMYWYRQDPGQGLRLIYYSQIVNDFQKGDIAEGYSVSREKKESFPLTVTSAQKNPTAFYLCASRSDLSSNQPQHFGDGTRLSIL.

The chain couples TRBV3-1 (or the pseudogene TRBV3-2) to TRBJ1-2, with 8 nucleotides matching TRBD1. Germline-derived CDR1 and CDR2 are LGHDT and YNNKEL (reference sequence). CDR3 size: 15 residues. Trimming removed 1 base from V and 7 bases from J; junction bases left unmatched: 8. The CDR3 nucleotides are TGTGCCAGCAGCCAAGTTGTCCAGGGGGCGGGTGGCTACACCTTC. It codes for CASSQVVQGAGGYTF.

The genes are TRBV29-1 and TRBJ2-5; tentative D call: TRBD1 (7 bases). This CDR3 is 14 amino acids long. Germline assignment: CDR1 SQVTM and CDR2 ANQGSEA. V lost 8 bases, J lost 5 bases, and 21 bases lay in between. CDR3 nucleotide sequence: TGCAGCACTACCCGACAGGGAGGTTACGAGACCCAGTACTTC. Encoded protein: CSTTRQGGYETQYF.

Written as DNA, the CDR3 is TGTGCCAGCAGCTCCCCAGGGGGGAGGAACTATGGCTACACCTTC. Its protein is CASSSPGGRNYGYTF. The genes are TRBV7-2 and TRBJ1-2, with 7 positions matching TRBD1. V lost 4 bases to trimming and J lost 2 bases; unmatched junction nucleotides: 7. The CDR3 covers 15 residues. Per germline, CDR1 SGHTA and CDR2 FQGNSA.

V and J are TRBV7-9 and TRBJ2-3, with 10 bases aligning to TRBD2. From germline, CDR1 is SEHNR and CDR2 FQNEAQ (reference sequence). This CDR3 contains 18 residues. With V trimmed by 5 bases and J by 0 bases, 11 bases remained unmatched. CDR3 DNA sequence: TGTGCCAGCAGCCCCTGGCTAGCGGGGGCCATTAGCACAGATACGCAGTATTTT. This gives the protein CASSPWLAGAISTDTQYF.

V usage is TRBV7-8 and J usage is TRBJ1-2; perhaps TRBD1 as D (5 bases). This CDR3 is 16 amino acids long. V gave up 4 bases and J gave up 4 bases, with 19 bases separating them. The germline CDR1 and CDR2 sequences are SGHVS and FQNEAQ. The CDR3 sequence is CASSSRDPPLPYGYTF. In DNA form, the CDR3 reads TGTGCCAGCAGCTCCCGGGACCCTCCCCTCCCCTATGGCTACACCTTC.

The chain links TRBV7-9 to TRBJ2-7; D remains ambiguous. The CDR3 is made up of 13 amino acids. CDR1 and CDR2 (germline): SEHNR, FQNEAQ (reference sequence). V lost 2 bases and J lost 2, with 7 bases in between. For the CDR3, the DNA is TGTGCCAGCAGCTTACAGGTCGCCTACGAGCAGTACTTC. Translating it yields CASSLQVAYEQYF. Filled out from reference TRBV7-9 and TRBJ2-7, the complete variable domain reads DTGVSQNPRHKITKRGQNVTFRCDPISEHNRLYWYRQTLGQGPEFLTYFQNEAQLEKSRLLSDRFSAERPKGSFSTLEIQRTEQGDSAMYLCASSLQVAYEQYFGPGTRLTVT.

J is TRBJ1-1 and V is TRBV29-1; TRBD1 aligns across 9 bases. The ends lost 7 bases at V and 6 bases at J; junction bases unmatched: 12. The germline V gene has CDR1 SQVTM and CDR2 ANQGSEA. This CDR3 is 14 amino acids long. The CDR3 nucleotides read TGCAGCGGTTTTAGGGACAGGGTCCGACCTGAAGCTTTCTTT. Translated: CSGFRDRVRPEAFF.

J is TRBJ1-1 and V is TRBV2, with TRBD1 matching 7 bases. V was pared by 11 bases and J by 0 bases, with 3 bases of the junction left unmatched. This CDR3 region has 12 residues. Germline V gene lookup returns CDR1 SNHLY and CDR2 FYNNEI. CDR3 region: CAGQALNTEAFF. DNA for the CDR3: TGTGCCGGACAGGCATTGAACACTGAAGCTTTCTTT.

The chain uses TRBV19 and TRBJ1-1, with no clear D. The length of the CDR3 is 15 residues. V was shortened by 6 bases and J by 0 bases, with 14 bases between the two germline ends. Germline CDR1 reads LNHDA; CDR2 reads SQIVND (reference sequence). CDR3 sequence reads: CASRSQSTMNTEAFF. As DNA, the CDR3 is TGTGCCAGTAGGTCCCAGTCTACGATGAACACTGAAGCTTTCTTT.

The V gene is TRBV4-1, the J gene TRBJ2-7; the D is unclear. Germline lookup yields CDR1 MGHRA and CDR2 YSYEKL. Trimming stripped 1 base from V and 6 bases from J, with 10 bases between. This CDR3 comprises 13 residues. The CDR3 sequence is CASSQVVAREQYF. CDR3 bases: TGCGCCAGCAGCCAAGTTGTAGCTCGCGAGCAGTACTTC.

The CDR3 coding sequence is TGTGCCAGCAGCGGACAGCAGAACACTGAAGCTTTCTTT. Translation gives CASSGQQNTEAFF. The V call is TRBV7-8, the J call TRBJ1-1, with D possibly being TRBD1 (6 bases). The germline V and J ends were trimmed by 5 bases and 1 base, with 8 bases remaining between them. CDR1 and CDR2 from the germline V gene are SGHVS and FQNEAQ. The CDR3 is 13 residues long. The whole variable domain, filled in from reference TRBV7-8 and TRBJ1-1, reads GAGVSQSPRYKVAKRGQDVALRCDPISGHVSLFWYQQALGQGPEFLTYFQNEAQLDKSGLPSDRFFAERPEGSVSTLKIQRTQQEDSAVYLCASSGQQNTEAFFGQGTRLTVV.

The CDR3 loop reads CASSLVGKNYGYTF. The CDR3 region has the DNA TGTGCCAGCAGTTTGGTGGGAAAAAACTATGGCTACACCTTC. The chain has TRBV28 and TRBJ1-2; D gene ambiguous. This CDR3 spans 14 amino acids. V was shortened by 3 bases and J by 2 bases, with 10 bases between the two germline ends. CDR1 and CDR2 from the germline V gene are MDHEN and SYDVKM.

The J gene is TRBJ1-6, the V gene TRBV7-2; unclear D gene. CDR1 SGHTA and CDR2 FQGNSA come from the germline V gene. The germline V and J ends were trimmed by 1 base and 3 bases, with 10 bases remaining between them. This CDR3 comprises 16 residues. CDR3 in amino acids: CASSLGGGFYNSPLHF. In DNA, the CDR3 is TGTGCCAGCAGCTTAGGGGGAGGGTTCTATAATTCACCCCTCCACTTT.